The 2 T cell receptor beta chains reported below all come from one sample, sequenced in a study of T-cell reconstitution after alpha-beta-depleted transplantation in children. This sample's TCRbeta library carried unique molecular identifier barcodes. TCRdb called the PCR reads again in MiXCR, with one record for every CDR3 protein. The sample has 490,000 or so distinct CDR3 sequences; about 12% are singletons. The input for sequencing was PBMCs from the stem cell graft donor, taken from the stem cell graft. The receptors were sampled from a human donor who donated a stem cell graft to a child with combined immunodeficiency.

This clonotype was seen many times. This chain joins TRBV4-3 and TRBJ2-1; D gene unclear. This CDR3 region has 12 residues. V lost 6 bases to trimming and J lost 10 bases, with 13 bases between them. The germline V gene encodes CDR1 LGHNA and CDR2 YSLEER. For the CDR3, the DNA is TGCGCCAGCAGTTACACGGGTAGGGAGCAGTTCTTC. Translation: CASSYTGREQFF.

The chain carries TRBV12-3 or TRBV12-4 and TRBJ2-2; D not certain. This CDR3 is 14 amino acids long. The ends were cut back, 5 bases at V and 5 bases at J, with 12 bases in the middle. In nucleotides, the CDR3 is TGTGCCAGCAGTATACTGGACGCGACCGGGGAGCTGTTTTTT. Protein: CASSILDATGELFF.